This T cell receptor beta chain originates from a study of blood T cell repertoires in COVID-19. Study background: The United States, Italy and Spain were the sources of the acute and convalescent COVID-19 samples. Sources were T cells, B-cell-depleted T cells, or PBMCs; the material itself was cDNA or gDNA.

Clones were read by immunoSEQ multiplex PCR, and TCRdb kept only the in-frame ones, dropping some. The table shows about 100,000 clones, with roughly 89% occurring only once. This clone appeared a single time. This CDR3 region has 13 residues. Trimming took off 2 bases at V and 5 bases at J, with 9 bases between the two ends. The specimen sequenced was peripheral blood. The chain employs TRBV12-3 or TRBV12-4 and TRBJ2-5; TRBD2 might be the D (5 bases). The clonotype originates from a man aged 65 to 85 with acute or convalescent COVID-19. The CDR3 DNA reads TGTGCCAGCAGTTTAAGGGAGTTGGAGACCCAGTACTTC. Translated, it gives CASSLRELETQYF.